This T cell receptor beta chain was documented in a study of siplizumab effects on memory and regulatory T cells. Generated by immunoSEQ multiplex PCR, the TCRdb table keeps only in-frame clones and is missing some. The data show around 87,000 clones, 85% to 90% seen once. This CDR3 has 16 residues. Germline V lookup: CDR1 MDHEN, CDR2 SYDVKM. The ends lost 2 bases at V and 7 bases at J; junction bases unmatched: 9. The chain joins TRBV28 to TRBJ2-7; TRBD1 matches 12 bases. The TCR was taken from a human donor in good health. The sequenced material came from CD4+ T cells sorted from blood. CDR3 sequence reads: CASSLTPGQGALEQYF. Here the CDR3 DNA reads TGTGCCAGCAGTTTAACGCCGGGACAGGGGGCGCTTGAGCAGTACTTC.